Below, 20 T cell receptor beta chains from the same sample are listed, as sequenced in a study of T cell responses to AZD1222 COVID-19 vaccine. Sequencing used immunoSEQ multiplex PCR; TCRdb keeps in-frame clones, though not all of them. The table shows 95,000 to 150,000 clones, with about 90% occurring only once. The source material was peripheral blood, sampled on day 0 of AZD1222 vaccination. All receptors derive from an adult in good health.

V is TRBV7-6 and J is TRBJ1-2, with 8 bases that match TRBD1. Per the germline V gene, CDR1 is SGHVS and CDR2 is FNYEAQ. CDR3 length equals 16 residues. V lost 0 bases to trimming and J lost 7 bases; unmatched junction nucleotides: 10. In DNA form, the CDR3 reads TGTGCCAGCAGCTTAGCTCAAGGACAGGGAAGTCTTGGCTACACCTTC. It specifies CASSLAQGQGSLGYTF.

V is TRBV24-1 and J is TRBJ1-2; 8 nucleotides line up with TRBD1. The CDR3 extends over 16 amino acids. V was clipped by 2 bases and J by 6 bases; unmatched bases: 10. In germline, CDR1 is KGHDR, CDR2 SFDVKD. This CDR3 reads CATSDWGQAIVNGYTF. CDR3 in DNA: TGTGCCACCAGTGATTGGGGACAGGCAATCGTTAATGGCTACACCTTC.

V and J are TRBV5-1 and TRBJ2-1; D might be TRBD2 (5 bases). V lost 4 bases and J 5 bases, leaving 10 bases between the germline ends. The CDR3 sequence is 13 residues long. Germline V gene data show CDR1 as SGHRS and CDR2 as YFSETQ. CDR3 in amino acids: CASSPYGDNEQFF. In nucleotides, the CDR3 is TGCGCCAGCAGCCCCTACGGGGACAATGAGCAGTTCTTC.

The V gene is TRBV15, the J gene TRBJ1-4; D remains ambiguous. Deletions cut 1 base from V and 8 bases from J, with 11 bases between. The length of the CDR3 is 14 residues. Germline V gene data show CDR1 as LNHNV and CDR2 as YYDKDF (reference sequence). This chain's CDR3 is CATSRVQAREKLFF. Written as DNA, the CDR3 is TGTGCCACCAGCAGAGTCCAGGCAAGGGAAAAACTGTTTTTT.

The chain couples TRBV28 to TRBJ1-3, with D perhaps matching TRBD1 (5 bases). The V and J ends lost 5 bases and 4 bases respectively, with 12 bases between them. Germline lookup yields CDR1 MDHEN and CDR2 SYDVKM. CDR3 length: 14 residues. The CDR3 loop is CASSPPRTGNTIYF. The CDR3 nucleotides are TGTGCCAGCAGTCCTCCCCGGACAGGAAACACCATATATTTT.

The chain employs TRBV5-1 and TRBJ2-1, with 9 bases fitting TRBD2. V trimming: 2 bases; J trimming: 2 bases; junction bases outside the gene matches: 2. The CDR3 runs 15 residues. Germline lookup yields CDR1 SGHRS and CDR2 YFSETQ. The CDR3: CASSFQREAYNEQFF. The CDR3, as DNA: TGCGCCAGCAGCTTCCAGCGGGAGGCCTACAATGAGCAGTTCTTC.

The chain employs TRBV3-1 (or the pseudogene TRBV3-2) and TRBJ1-2, with TRBD1 identical over 8 bases. Trimming removed 4 bases from V and 8 bases from J; junction bases left unmatched: 3. The germline gives CDR1 LGHDT, CDR2 YNNKEL (reference sequence). This CDR3 is 12 amino acids long. The CDR3 DNA sequence: TGTGCCAGCAGCCCACAGGGGGACGGCTACACCTTC. Protein: CASSPQGDGYTF.

J is TRBJ2-2 and V is TRBV7-9; D ambiguous. Deletions cut 4 bases from V and 5 bases from J, with 8 bases between. Germline loops: CDR1 SEHNR, CDR2 FQNEAQ (reference sequence). The length of the CDR3 is 13 residues. This CDR3 reads CASSYTSTGELFF. The CDR3 DNA sequence: TGTGCCAGCAGCTATACTTCTACCGGGGAGCTGTTTTTT.

The chain joins TRBV12-3 or TRBV12-4 to TRBJ1-4; D possibly corresponds to TRBD1 (5 bases). The CDR3 loop spans 12 amino acids. The V and J ends lost 5 bases and 7 bases respectively, with 8 bases between them. This chain's CDR3 is CASSGDVEKLFF. CDR3 nucleotide sequence: TGTGCCAGCAGTGGGGACGTTGAAAAACTGTTTTTT.

The genes are TRBV5-8 and TRBJ1-3; no firm D call. The CDR3 contains 17 residues. CDR1 and CDR2 from the germline V gene are SGHTS and YDEGEE. V dropped 1 base and J dropped 3 bases, with 17 bases sitting between them. The CDR3 region is CASSLYPPNLFGNTIYF. The CDR3 DNA reads TGTGCCAGCAGCTTGTACCCACCCAATCTATTTGGAAACACCATATATTTT.

As DNA, the CDR3 is TGTGCCAGCAGCTCCCGACCACAGGGGACCCAGCATTTT. It encodes CASSSRPQGTQHF. The rearrangement joins TRBV7-2 to TRBJ1-5, with TRBD1 identical over 7 bases. The trim removed 4 bases at V and 11 bases at J, leaving 8 bases unmatched. CDR3 length: 13 amino acids. Germline V gene lookup returns CDR1 SGHTA and CDR2 FQGNSA.

This chain connects TRBV21-1 to TRBJ1-4. TRBV21-1 is a listed pseudogene. CDR3 length: 15 amino acids. The CDR3 here is CASSKTPATNEKLFF. Written as DNA, the CDR3 is TGTGCCAGCAGCAAAACACCTGCGACTAATGAAAAACTGTTTTTT.

This clone came up once. The CDR3 loop reads CASSLGGQLDEQFF. DNA for the CDR3: TGTGCCAGCAGCTTGGGAGGACAGCTAGATGAGCAGTTCTTC. The chain links TRBV5-4 to TRBJ2-1; the D gene is possibly TRBD1 (6 bases). The germline CDR1 and CDR2 sequences are SGHNT and YYREEE (reference sequence). V shed 0 bases and J shed 8 bases, with 12 bases lying between them. CDR3 length: 14 residues.

This clone has a single count. This rearrangement joins TRBV2 to TRBJ1-5; D not resolved. This CDR3 is built from 14 residues. The germline V gene has CDR1 SNHLY and CDR2 FYNNEI. Deletions cut 4 bases from V and 4 bases from J, with 11 bases between. This CDR3 reads CASSAQWRNQPQHF. In DNA, the CDR3 is TGTGCCAGCAGTGCCCAGTGGCGGAATCAGCCCCAGCATTTT.

This clone was seen once. J is TRBJ2-3 and V is TRBV5-4; 8 bases match TRBD1. V trimming: 3 bases; J trimming: 8 bases; junction bases outside the gene matches: 14. CDR1 is SGHNT, CDR2 YYREEE, per germline (reference sequence). The CDR3 loop spans 16 amino acids. In nucleotides, the CDR3 is TGTGCCAGCAGCTCGCCCCGGGACAGGCCCCAAGGTACGCAGTATTTT. Its translation is CASSSPRDRPQGTQYF.

This sequence joins TRBV19 and TRBJ2-3; D perhaps matches TRBD1 (6 bases). This CDR3 region has 15 residues. The V end was cut by 3 bases, the J end by 1 base, with 11 bases between. The germline gives CDR1 LNHDA, CDR2 SQIVND (reference sequence). CDR3 bases: TGTGCCAGTAGTATGCGGACAGCCCGCACAGATACGCAGTATTTT. The encoded protein is CASSMRTARTDTQYF.

CDR3 amino acids: CASARWGQGGEAFF. In nucleotides, the CDR3 is TGTGCCAGCGCCCGTTGGGGACAGGGCGGTGAAGCTTTCTTT. The chain carries TRBV9 and TRBJ1-1; 9 bases align to TRBD1. Per germline, CDR1 SGDLS and CDR2 YYNGEE. The CDR3 runs to 14 residues. J gave up 7 bases and V 7 bases, and 11 bases lay outside the gene matches. Full variable domain (remainder filled in from reference TRBV9 and TRBJ1-1): DSGVTQTPKHLITATGQRVTLRCSPRSGDLSVYWYQQSLDQGLQFLIQYYNGEERAKGNILERFSAQQFPDLHSELNLSSLELGDSALYFCASARWGQGGEAFFGQGTRLTVV.

The CDR3 nucleotides read TGTGCCAGCACCCCGATTGGGGGAGAGACCCAGTACTTC. Amino acids: CASTPIGGETQYF. The rearrangement uses TRBV7-9 and TRBJ2-5; D could derive from TRBD1 or TRBD2 (5 bases each). Germline CDR1 and CDR2: SEHNR and FQNEAQ (reference sequence). The CDR3 totals 13 residues. Trimming removed 7 bases from V and 4 bases from J, with 13 bases in between. Filled out from reference TRBV7-9 and TRBJ2-5, the complete variable domain reads DTGVSQNPRHKITKRGQNVTFRCDPISEHNRLYWYRQTLGQGPEFLTYFQNEAQLEKSRLLSDRFSAERPKGSFSTLEIQRTEQGDSAMYLCASTPIGGETQYFGPGTRLLVL.

This chain uses TRBV11-2 with TRBJ2-2; a possible D gene is TRBD2 (6 bases). There are 12 residues in the CDR3. V was shortened by 7 bases and J by 7 bases, with 10 bases between the two germline ends. Germline V gene lookup returns CDR1 SGHAT and CDR2 FQNNGV. Written as DNA, the CDR3 is TGTGCCAGCACCAGGAGGGACGGGGAGCTGTTTTTT. This translates into CASTRRDGELFF.

CDR3 amino acids: CASSRTSGGGGTDTQYF. The CDR3, as DNA: TGCGCCAGCAGCAGGACTAGCGGGGGCGGGGGCACAGATACGCAGTATTTT. The chain links TRBV10-2 to TRBJ2-3, with TRBD2 identical over 13 bases. This CDR3 region has 17 residues. V dropped 6 bases and J dropped 1; count of bases not matched to a gene: 7. Germline CDR1 WSHSY, CDR2 SAAADI.